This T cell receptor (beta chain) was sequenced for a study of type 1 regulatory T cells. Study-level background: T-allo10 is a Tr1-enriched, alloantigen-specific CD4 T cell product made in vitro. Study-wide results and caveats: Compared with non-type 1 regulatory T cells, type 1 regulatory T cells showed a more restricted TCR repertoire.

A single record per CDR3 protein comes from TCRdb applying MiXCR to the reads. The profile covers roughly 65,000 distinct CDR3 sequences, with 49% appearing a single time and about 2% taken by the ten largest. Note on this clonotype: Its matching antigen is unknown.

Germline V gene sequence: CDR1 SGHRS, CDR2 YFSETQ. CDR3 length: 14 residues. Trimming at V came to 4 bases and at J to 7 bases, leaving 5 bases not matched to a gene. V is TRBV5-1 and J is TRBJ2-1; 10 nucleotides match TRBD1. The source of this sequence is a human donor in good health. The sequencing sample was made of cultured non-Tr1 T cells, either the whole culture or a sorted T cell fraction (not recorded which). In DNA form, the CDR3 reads TGCGCCAGCAGCATCGGGACAGGGGTGAATGAGCAGTTCTTC. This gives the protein CASSIGTGVNEQFF.